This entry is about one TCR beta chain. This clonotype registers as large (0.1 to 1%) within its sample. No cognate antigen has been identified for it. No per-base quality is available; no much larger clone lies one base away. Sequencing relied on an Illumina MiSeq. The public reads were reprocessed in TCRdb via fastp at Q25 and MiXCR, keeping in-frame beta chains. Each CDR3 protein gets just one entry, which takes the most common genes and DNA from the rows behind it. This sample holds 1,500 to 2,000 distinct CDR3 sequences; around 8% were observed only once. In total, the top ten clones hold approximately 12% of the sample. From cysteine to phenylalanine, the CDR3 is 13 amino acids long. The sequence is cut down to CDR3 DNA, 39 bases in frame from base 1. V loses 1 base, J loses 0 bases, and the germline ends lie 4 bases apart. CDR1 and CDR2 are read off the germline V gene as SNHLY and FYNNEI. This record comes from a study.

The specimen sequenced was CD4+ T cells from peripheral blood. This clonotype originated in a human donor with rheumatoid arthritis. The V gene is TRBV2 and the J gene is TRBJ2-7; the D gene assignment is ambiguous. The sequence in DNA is TGTGCCAGCAGTGAAGTAGTCTCCTACGAGCAGTACTTC. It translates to CASSEVVSYEQYF. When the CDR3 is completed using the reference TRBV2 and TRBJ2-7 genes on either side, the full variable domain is EPEVTQTPSHQVTQMGQEVILRCVPISNHLYFYWYRQILGQKVEFLVSFYNNEISEKSEIFDDQFSVERPDGSNFTLKIRSTKLEDSAMYFCASSEVVSYEQYFGPGTRLTVT.